One sample yielded the 27 T cell receptor beta chains listed below, sequenced in a study of shared T cell receptors in the human thymus. Profiling relied on immunoSEQ multiplex PCR, and the TCRdb table lists in-frame clones only, not all of them. The sample includes tens of thousands of clones, around 96% of them seen just once. Sequencing was done on a sample of thymocytes. Source of these receptors: a human donor.

The J gene is TRBJ2-7, the V gene TRBV12-5, with 7 bases matching TRBD1. CDR3 length: 16 amino acids. Germline values: CDR1 LGHNT, CDR2 FRNRAP. V was pared by 0 bases and J by 6 bases, with 11 bases of the junction left unmatched. CDR3 amino acids: CASGLVRTGKGSEQYF. CDR3 in DNA: TGTGCTAGTGGTTTGGTACGGACAGGCAAGGGATCCGAGCAGTACTTC.

This chain links TRBV6-1 with TRBJ2-7; no reliable D call. Germline V gene data show CDR1 as MNHNS and CDR2 as SASEGT. V was shortened by 1 base and J by 3 bases, with 16 bases between the two germline ends. The CDR3 runs to 16 residues. The CDR3 DNA reads TGTGCCAGCAGTGAAGGGCGTCTGCCCCACTACTACGAGCAGTACTTC. It encodes CASSEGRLPHYYEQYF.

The sample holds a few counts of this clone. The chain joins TRBV7-2 to TRBJ2-5; 10 bases align to TRBD2. The germline gives CDR1 SGHTA, CDR2 FQGNSA. The V gene end was trimmed by 2 bases and the J gene end by 5 bases; junction bases not matched to a gene: 11. The CDR3 is 17 residues long. Here the CDR3 reads CASSLPPQRGGSETQYF. CDR3 nucleotides: TGTGCCAGCAGCTTACCGCCTCAGCGGGGGGGTAGTGAGACCCAGTACTTC.

This chain uses TRBV7-2 with TRBJ1-3; D remains ambiguous. CDR3 length: 17 amino acids. From germline, CDR1 is SGHTA and CDR2 FQGNSA. V dropped 1 base and J dropped 1 base, with 14 bases sitting between them. The CDR3 DNA reads as TGTGCCAGCAGCTTAGTCCTCGGGGTGCTTTCTGGAAACACCATATATTTT. Its translation is CASSLVLGVLSGNTIYF. The full variable domain, completed using reference TRBV7-2 and TRBJ1-3, is GAGVSQSPSNKVTEKGKDVELRCDPISGHTALYWYRQSLGQGLEFLIYFQGNSAPDKSGLPSDRFSAERTGGSVSTLTIQRTQQEDSAVYLCASSLVLGVLSGNTIYFGEGSWLTVV.

The chain has TRBV13 and TRBJ1-6; TRBD1 agrees at 7 bases. The CDR3 sequence is 19 residues long. Germline V lookup: CDR1 PRHDT, CDR2 FYEKMQ (reference sequence). V shed 1 base and J 14 bases; nucleotides not matched to a gene: 23. CDR3 in DNA: TGTGCCAGCAGCTTAGCAGGGACCGGAACAGGGGCCCCGTTCGGGGCCCTCCACTTT. Residues: CASSLAGTGTGAPFGALHF.

V and J are TRBV4-1 and TRBJ1-1; no firm D call. V was clipped by 1 base and J by 1 base, with 7 bases between them. Germline assignment: CDR1 MGHRA and CDR2 YSYEKL. This CDR3 has 14 residues. The DNA for the CDR3 is TGCGCCAGCAGCCAAGTCGGAGGGAACACTGAAGCTTTCTTT. This encodes CASSQVGGNTEAFF.

The chain couples TRBV18 to TRBJ1-2; 9 nucleotides agree with TRBD1. This CDR3 comprises 15 residues. Germline V CDR1 and CDR2: KGHSH, LQKENI. J was trimmed by 7 bases and V by 1 base; bases with no gene match: 7. The CDR3 sequence is CASSPQWDRVGGYTF. As DNA, the CDR3 is TGTGCCAGCTCACCACAGTGGGACAGGGTGGGTGGCTACACCTTC.

The J gene is TRBJ1-3, the V gene TRBV5-1; D may be TRBD1 (5 bases). The CDR3 totals 18 residues. The V and J ends lost 4 bases and 1 base respectively, with 21 bases between them. Germline CDR1 is SGHRS and CDR2 is YFSETQ. CDR3: CASSRGQAYTLSGNTIYF. CDR3 nucleotides: TGCGCCAGCAGCCGAGGACAAGCATATACACTGTCTGGAAACACCATATATTTT.

V usage is TRBV15 and J usage is TRBJ1-5, with D possibly being TRBD1 (5 bases). This CDR3 region has 15 residues. Trimming took off 5 bases at V and 3 bases at J, with 14 bases between the two ends. Germline CDR1 LNHNV, CDR2 YYDKDF (reference sequence). The CDR3 spells CATSANRLYNQPQHF. CDR3 DNA: TGTGCCACCAGCGCTAACAGGTTATACAATCAGCCCCAGCATTTT.

The rearrangement links TRBV15 to TRBJ1-1; D not resolved. This CDR3 contains 15 residues. The germline V gene has CDR1 LNHNV and CDR2 YYDKDF (reference sequence). V was pared by 5 bases and J by 5 bases, with 18 bases between. The CDR3 loop reads CATSGASRGWTEAFF. CDR3 coding DNA: TGTGCCACCAGCGGAGCCTCGAGAGGTTGGACTGAAGCTTTCTTT.

The chain combines TRBV7-2 with TRBJ2-7; D is unclear. Germline CDR1 and CDR2: SGHTA and FQGNSA. The ends were cut back, 2 bases at V and 6 bases at J, with 5 bases in the middle. The CDR3 covers 11 residues. The CDR3 reads CASSLSGEQYF. The CDR3 DNA is TGTGCCAGCAGCTTATCGGGCGAGCAGTACTTC.

Remarks on this clone: At one end the junction does not follow the germline gene, possibly because of a read error. The chain has TRBV7-4 and TRBJ2-7, with TRBD1 as a possible D gene (6 bases). In germline, CDR1 is SGHVT, CDR2 SQSDAQ. This CDR3 region has 15 residues. The DNA for the CDR3 is TGTGCCAGCAGTTTAGCCCGACAGGAGGCCTACGAGCAGTACTTC. Translated: CASSLARQEAYEQYF.

The chain recombines TRBV11-3 with TRBJ2-1; TRBD2 is a possible D gene (6 bases). This CDR3 contains 16 residues. Trimming took 0 bases from V and 5 from J, leaving 14 bases between them. Germline V gene lookup returns CDR1 SGHNT and CDR2 YENEEA. The CDR3 loop reads CASSLDSSGRHNEQFF. The CDR3 coding sequence is TGTGCCAGCAGCTTAGACTCATCCGGGAGACACAATGAGCAGTTCTTC.

The chain links TRBV5-1 to TRBJ2-3; the D call may be TRBD1 or TRBD2 (5 bases each). The germline V gene has CDR1 SGHRS and CDR2 YFSETQ. This CDR3 contains 14 residues. Trimming removed 2 bases from V and 2 bases from J, with 9 bases in between. In DNA form, the CDR3 reads TGCGCCAGCAGCTTCGGGGACGTCACAGATACGCAGTATTTT. It encodes CASSFGDVTDTQYF.

The chain combines TRBV14 with TRBJ1-6; no reliable D call. V lost 0 bases to trimming and J lost 5 bases, with 11 bases between them. Germline V CDR1 and CDR2: SGHDN, FVKESK. The CDR3 loop spans 16 amino acids. Here the CDR3 reads CASSQEGDGDNSPLHF. In DNA form, the CDR3 reads TGTGCCAGCAGCCAAGAGGGAGACGGGGATAATTCACCCCTCCACTTT.

V gene TRBV7-2 combines with J gene TRBJ2-2; D may be TRBD2 (6 bases). The germline V gene has CDR1 SGHTA and CDR2 FQGNSA. The ends were cut back, 1 base at V and 3 bases at J, with 9 bases in the middle. This CDR3 has 15 residues. The chain's CDR3 is CASSLGRGHTGELFF. In nucleotides, the CDR3 is TGTGCCAGCAGCTTAGGGCGGGGACACACCGGGGAGCTGTTTTTT.

The chain has TRBV29-1 and TRBJ1-2, with D perhaps TRBD1 (5 bases). Per germline, CDR1 SQVTM and CDR2 ANQGSEA. The CDR3 extends over 15 amino acids. V was trimmed by 6 bases and J by 0 bases, leaving 17 bases between them. The CDR3 is CSVVSDLTANYGYTF. For the CDR3, the DNA is TGCAGCGTCGTCTCGGACCTGACAGCTAACTATGGCTACACCTTC.

The chain has TRBV7-9 and TRBJ1-5; 10 bases are a match to TRBD1. Germline lookup yields CDR1 SEHNR and CDR2 FQNEAQ (reference sequence). The CDR3 runs to 15 residues. The V gene end was trimmed by 5 bases and the J gene end by 1 base; junction bases not matched to a gene: 2. CDR3 DNA sequence: TGTGCCAGCAGCCCGGGACAGGGGAGCAATCAGCCCCAGCATTTT. It codes for CASSPGQGSNQPQHF.

This rearrangement joins TRBV19 to TRBJ1-6; 7 positions match TRBD1. The CDR3 length is 18 residues. Germline assignment: CDR1 LNHDA and CDR2 SQIVND (reference sequence). The ends lost 6 bases at V and 0 bases at J; junction bases unmatched: 11. Here the CDR3 DNA reads TGTGCCAGTAGCCGACCGTGGGACAGAAGCTCCTATAATTCACCCCTCCACTTT. Translation gives CASSRPWDRSSYNSPLHF.

The chain employs TRBV7-6 and TRBJ1-3, with 9 positions matching TRBD1. The V gene end was trimmed by 1 base and the J gene end by 0 bases; junction bases not matched to a gene: 16. Germline V gene sequence: CDR1 SGHVS, CDR2 FNYEAQ. This CDR3 has 21 amino acids. CDR3 amino acids: CASSLGGRDRDNNNSGNTIYF. CDR3 sequence (DNA): TGTGCCAGCAGCTTAGGGGGACGGGACAGGGATAATAACAACTCTGGAAACACCATATATTTT.

CDR3 residues: CASSPWSGRPMGKLFF. As DNA, the CDR3 is TGTGCCAGCAGCCCCTGGTCCGGACGGCCGATGGGAAAACTGTTTTTT. The chain carries TRBV28 and TRBJ1-4; no reliable D call. Trimming stripped 6 bases from V and 10 bases from J, with 24 bases between. Germline assignment: CDR1 MDHEN and CDR2 SYDVKM. This CDR3 is 16 amino acids long.

V and J are TRBV28 and TRBJ2-2, with 7 bases identical to TRBD2. The CDR3 has 16 amino acids. With 3 bases clipped from V and 5 bases from J, the junction kept 9 bases outside the gene matches. Per germline, CDR1 MDHEN and CDR2 SYDVKM. The CDR3 coding sequence is TGTGCCAGCAGTTTTGGCGAAGGGAGGGTGACCGGGGAGCTGTTTTTT. Amino acids: CASSFGEGRVTGELFF.

V and J are TRBV10-3 and TRBJ2-7, with D perhaps matching TRBD1 (6 bases). There are 14 residues in the CDR3. The germline gives CDR1 ENHRY, CDR2 SYGVKD. V lost 10 bases and J 2 bases, leaving 18 bases between the germline ends. The CDR3 bases are TGTGCCACCCTCCGGACAGCCTCCCCCTACGAGCAGTACTTC. Residues: CATLRTASPYEQYF.

This clone appeared a single time. The CDR3 nucleotides read TGTGCCAGCAGCGTAGTAGGCCAGGGGGCGAAAGGCTACACCTTC. It translates to CASSVVGQGAKGYTF. This chain uses TRBV9 with TRBJ1-2; 8 nucleotides line up with TRBD1. Germline V CDR1 and CDR2: SGDLS, YYNGEE. This CDR3 region has 15 residues. Germline trimming cut 0 bases from V and 8 bases from J; bases unmatched to any gene: 9.

J is TRBJ2-6 and V is TRBV9, with D perhaps matching TRBD2 (5 bases). CDR1 is SGDLS, CDR2 YYNGEE, per germline. This CDR3 is built from 17 residues. V was shortened by 4 bases and J by 4 bases, with 18 bases between the two germline ends. CDR3 sequence reads: CASSTHRRGPGANVLTF. CDR3 sequence (DNA): TGTGCCAGCAGCACCCATCGACGGGGTCCAGGGGCCAACGTCCTGACTTTC.

The chain links TRBV4-3 to TRBJ2-3; 8 bases map to TRBD1. The V gene end was trimmed by 4 bases and the J gene end by 3 bases; junction bases not matched to a gene: 6. CDR1 is LGHNA, CDR2 YSLEER, per germline. The CDR3 spans 15 residues. The CDR3 spells CASSPYQGATDTQYF. CDR3 DNA sequence: TGCGCCAGCAGCCCCTACCAGGGGGCTACAGATACGCAGTATTTT.

The chain uses TRBV9 and TRBJ2-7; unclear D gene. The CDR3 loop spans 15 amino acids. V lost 3 bases, J lost 1 base, and 14 bases lay in between. Germline CDR1 SGDLS, CDR2 YYNGEE. The CDR3 region is CASSARSNSSYEQYF. CDR3 coding DNA: TGTGCCAGCAGCGCCCGGTCGAACAGTTCCTACGAGCAGTACTTC.